This T cell receptor beta chain came from a study of PD-1 blockade in classical Hodgkin lymphoma. In its sample, this clone was seen a few times. Its matching antigen is unknown. This table comes from immunoSEQ multiplex PCR, and its TCRdb copy is limited to in-frame clones, with some not included. The data show tens of thousands of clones, more than 80% seen once. Documented time point: cycle 4 day 1 (C4D1), after five to seven weeks of nivolumab. Every single patient, without exception, relapsed after autologous stem cell transplantation, and brentuximab vedotin exposure varied. Overall study findings and caveats: CD4+ TCR diversity, unlike CD8+, climbed significantly by C4D1.

V dropped 6 bases and J dropped 7 bases, with 15 bases sitting between them. Per germline, CDR1 SQVTM and CDR2 ANQGSEA. This CDR3 contains 12 residues. This TCR came from a human donor with classical Hodgkin lymphoma. The chain carries TRBV29-1 and TRBJ2-5, with D possibly being TRBD1 (5 bases). Sequenced here: peripheral blood mononuclear cells (PBMCs), sampled before the fourth cycle of nivolumab. CDR3: CSVGAGPGTQYF. CDR3 bases: TGCAGCGTCGGAGCAGGGCCTGGGACCCAGTACTTC.